This T cell receptor (beta chain) is from a study of graft-versus-host responses after intestinal transplantation. V shed 0 bases, J shed 4 bases, and the junction held 3 bases outside the gene matches. CDR3 size: 15 residues. Germline CDR1 ENHRY, CDR2 SYGVKD. Repertoires were generated with immunoSEQ multiplex PCR, while TCRdb's copy carries only in-frame clones and drops some. The sample yields about 90,000 clones, about 94% seen once. As to this clone: Its target is unknown.

This receptor was taken from a human donor who was the organ donor for an intestinal transplant. Source: unstimulated CD4+ T cells sorted from spleen or lymph node cells, taken before transplant. The rearrangement joins TRBV10-3 to TRBJ2-1; TRBD2 matches 7 bases. The CDR3 loop is CAISESSGVYNEQFF. Here the CDR3 DNA reads TGTGCCATCAGTGAGTCAAGCGGGGTATACAATGAGCAGTTCTTC.